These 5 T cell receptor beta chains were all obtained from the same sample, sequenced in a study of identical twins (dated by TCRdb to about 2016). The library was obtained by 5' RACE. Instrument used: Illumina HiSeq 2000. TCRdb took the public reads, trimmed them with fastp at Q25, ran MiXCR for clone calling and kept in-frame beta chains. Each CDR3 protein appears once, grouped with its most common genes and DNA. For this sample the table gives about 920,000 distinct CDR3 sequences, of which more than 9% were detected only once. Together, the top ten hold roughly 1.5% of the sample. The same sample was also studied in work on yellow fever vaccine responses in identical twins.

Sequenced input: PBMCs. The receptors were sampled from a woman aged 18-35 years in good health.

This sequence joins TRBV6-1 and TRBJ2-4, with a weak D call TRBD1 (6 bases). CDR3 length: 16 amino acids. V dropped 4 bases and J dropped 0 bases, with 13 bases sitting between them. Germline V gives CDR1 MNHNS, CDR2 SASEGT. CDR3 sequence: CASSGSGVLAKNIQYF. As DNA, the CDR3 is TGTGCCAGCAGTGGTTCAGGGGTCCTAGCCAAAAACATTCAGTACTTC.

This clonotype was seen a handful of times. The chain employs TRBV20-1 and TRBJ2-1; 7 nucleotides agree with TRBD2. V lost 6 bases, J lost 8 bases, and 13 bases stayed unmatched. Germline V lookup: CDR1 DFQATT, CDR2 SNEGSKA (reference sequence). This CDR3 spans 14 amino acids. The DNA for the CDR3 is TGCAGTGCCCCCCGGTGGGCGGGAGTTTATGAGCAGTTCTTC. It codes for CSAPRWAGVYEQFF.

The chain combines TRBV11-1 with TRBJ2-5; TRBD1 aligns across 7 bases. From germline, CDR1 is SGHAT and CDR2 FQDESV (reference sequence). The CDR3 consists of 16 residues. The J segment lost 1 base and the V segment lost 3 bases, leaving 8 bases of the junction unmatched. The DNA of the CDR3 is TGTGCCAGCAGCTTTCCTCGGGACAGACCCCAAGAGACCCAGTACTTC. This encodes CASSFPRDRPQETQYF. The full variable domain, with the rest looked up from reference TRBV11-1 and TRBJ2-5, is EAEVAQSPRYKITEKSQAVAFWCDPISGHATLYWYRQILGQGPELLVQFQDESVVDDSQLPKDRFSAERLKGVDSTLKIQPAELGDSAMYLCASSFPRDRPQETQYFGPGTRLLVL.

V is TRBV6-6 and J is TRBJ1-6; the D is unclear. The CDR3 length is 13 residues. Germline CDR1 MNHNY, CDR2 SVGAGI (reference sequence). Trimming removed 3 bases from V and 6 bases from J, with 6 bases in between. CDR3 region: CASSYTVNSPLHF. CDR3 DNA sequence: TGTGCCAGCAGTTATACAGTTAATTCACCCCTCCACTTT.

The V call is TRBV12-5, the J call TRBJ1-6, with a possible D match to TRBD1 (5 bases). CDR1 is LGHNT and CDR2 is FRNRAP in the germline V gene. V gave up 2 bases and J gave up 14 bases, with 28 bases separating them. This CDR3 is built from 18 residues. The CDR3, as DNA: TGTGCTAGTGGTTTGCCCCGGTTTGATAGAGGGGCCCCTTTGACCCTCCACTTT. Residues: CASGLPRFDRGAPLTLHF. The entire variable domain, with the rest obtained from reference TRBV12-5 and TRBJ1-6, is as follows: DARVTQTPRHKVTEMGQEVTMRCQPILGHNTVFWYRQTMMQGLELLAYFRNRAPLDDSGMPKDRFSAEMPDATLATLKIQPSEPRDSAVYFCASGLPRFDRGAPLTLHFGNGTRLTVT.